These T cell receptor beta chains were read from a single sample in a study of blood T cell repertoires in COVID-19. Here immunoSEQ multiplex PCR was the method, and the copy in TCRdb shows in-frame clones only, minus some. The table has hundreds of thousands of clones, roughly 80% seen once. The sample taken for sequencing was peripheral blood. These receptor sequences come from a woman older than 75 with acute or convalescent COVID-19. Each CDR3 is given with its conserved first and last residue.

V gene	CDR3 protein
TRBV5-5	CASSHRDKDEEKLFF
TRBV5-1	CASSARTGFGNTIYF
TRBV7-3	CASSPSSSDEQFF
TRBV3-1/TRBV3-2	CASSRSGTGELFF
TRBV14	CASSQEYRDLVGYTF
TRBV5-1	CASSLGSTDSGELFF
TRBV3-1/TRBV3-2	CASSQTDRDTEAFF
TRBV19	CASSIPLKDNEQFF
TRBV5-1	CASSTDLLNTEAFF
TRBV4-2	CASSQVTGSYNEQFF
TRBV30	CAWSVTGSGQLHEQYF
TRBV19	CASRISGGSYEQYF
TRBV5-1	CASSLDRGQGNTEAFF
TRBV5-8	CASSSGAGTENSPLHF
TRBV4-1	CASSQEPGMNNQPQHF
TRBV6-4	CASSRTSNYGYTF
TRBV6-6	CASSFPNTEAFF
TRBV2	CASLHRDFTEQFF
TRBV19	CASSQRQGAGNQPQHF
TRBV18	CASSPPVGYGYTF
TRBV2	CASSEQGANTEAFF
TRBV12-3/TRBV12-4	CASRQVINSPLHF
TRBV15	CATSSGGQKSSYNEQFF
TRBV5-1	CASSFLTGYEQYF
TRBV2	CASSLTRQGAGTEAFF
TRBV6-5	CASSLTGDSGNTIYF
TRBV7-9	CASSLGPGKNTIYF
TRBV28	CASKLWTGVETQYF
TRBV12-5	CASGSHQQGKGNTIYF
TRBV7-9	CASSPTGGLGSNEQFF
TRBV5-1	CASSLVAGSYGYTF
TRBV7-8	CASSPDRFGSNQPQHF
TRBV6-6	CASRRSGGTEAFF
TRBV10-3	CAISESLQTGPNYGYTF
TRBV28	CASSRPTGSPYEQYF
TRBV14	CASSLLAGESYEQYF
TRBV5-6	CASSLWKGAFGNQPQHF
TRBV12-5	CASGSTKGASYNSPLHF
TRBV7-3	CASSLGLAGGQNEQFF
TRBV30	CAWSKRRATNEKLFF
TRBV18	CASSPPGQDYGYTF
TRBV5-4	CASSAFSNEQFF
TRBV6-5	CASLGGPWGTEAFF
TRBV6-6	CASSKQGYEQYF
TRBV30	CAWSGQIPKARINEQFF